Below are 19 T cell receptor beta chains sequenced from a single sample in a study of regulatory T cells in long-lasting Graves disease. Noted time point: newly diagnosed GD, antithyroid drugs for less than 3 months. Extracted RNA from PBMCs served as the source of the TCR library. Construction of the TCR beta libraries employed iRepertoire HTBI primers in conjunction with Arm-PCR of CDR3 regions. TCRdb redid the calling of the multiplex PCR reads with MiXCR, one entry per CDR3 protein. The sample carries 550,000 or so distinct CDR3 sequences, more than 10% recorded once. These data are also associated with another study on T cells in Graves' hyperthyroidism and ophthalmopathy.

The sample in question was peripheral blood mononuclear cells (PBMCs), obtained at new diagnosis, from a patient treated with antithyroid drugs. The receptors stem from a woman in her twenties or thirties with Graves disease.

V usage is TRBV9 and J usage is TRBJ1-5, with TRBD1 as a possible D gene (5 bases). Germline V gene data show CDR1 as SGDLS and CDR2 as YYNGEE. This CDR3 is built from 13 residues. The V and J ends lost 4 bases and 3 bases respectively, with 8 bases between them. CDR3 region: CASSRGNNQPQHF. The CDR3 region has the DNA TGTGCCAGCAGCAGGGGAAACAATCAGCCCCAGCATTTT.

In the case of this clonotype: A much larger clonotype is one base distant, so this may be a read error. The chain has TRBV5-6 and TRBJ2-1; D gene uncertain. CDR3 size: 16 residues. Trimming left V 0 bases short and J 0 bases short, with 10 bases between. Germline CDR1 and CDR2: SGHDT and YYEEEE. The CDR3: CASSLESMSSYNEQFF. CDR3 DNA sequence: TGTGCCAGCAGCTTGGAGAGCATGAGCTCCTACAATGAGCAGTTCTTC.

This clonotype was seen at least ten times. This rearrangement joins TRBV24-1 to TRBJ1-2; TRBD1 matches 12 bases. This CDR3 contains 17 residues. The germline gives CDR1 KGHDR, CDR2 SFDVKD. With V trimmed by 3 bases and J by 0 bases, 4 bases remained unmatched. In DNA, the CDR3 is TGTGCCACCAGTGATGGGGGACAGGGGGCGGCTAACTATGGCTACACCTTC. Its translation is CATSDGGQGAANYGYTF.

The chain couples TRBV6-2 or TRBV6-3 to TRBJ1-2; D call uncertain. The CDR3 contains 13 residues. V gave up 0 bases and J gave up 5 bases, with 7 bases separating them. Germline-derived CDR1 and CDR2 are MNHEY and SVGEGT. This CDR3 is CASSYSRGYGYTF. The CDR3 DNA reads as TGTGCCAGCAGTTACTCGAGAGGATATGGCTACACCTTC.

V usage is TRBV29-1 and J usage is TRBJ1-1, with unresolved D. CDR3 length: 14 amino acids. CDR1 is SQVTM and CDR2 is ANQGSEA in the germline V gene. V dropped 3 bases and J dropped 0 bases, with 11 bases sitting between them. Written as DNA, the CDR3 is TGCAGCGTTGACCCGGGGTCCATGAACACTGAAGCTTTCTTT. This sequence encodes CSVDPGSMNTEAFF.

There are many counts of this clonotype. The CDR3 reads CASSRGLAESYEQYF. For the CDR3, the DNA is TGTGCCAGCAGCCGTGGACTAGCGGAGTCCTACGAGCAGTACTTC. The chain is built from TRBV12-3 or TRBV12-4 and TRBJ2-7, with 10 bases that match TRBD2. The V gene end was trimmed by 6 bases and the J gene end by 1 base; junction bases not matched to a gene: 6. The CDR3 covers 15 residues.

This clonotype was counted a few times. A much larger clone lies one base from this, so it may be a read error. In DNA form, the CDR3 reads TGTGCCAGCAGTCTCGGGGCAGATACTCAGCCCCAGCATTTT. Residues: CASSLGADTQPQHF. V gene TRBV12-3 or TRBV12-4 combines with J gene TRBJ1-5, with D perhaps TRBD1 (5 bases). Trimming left V 5 bases short and J 6 bases short, with 14 bases between. There are 14 residues in the CDR3.

This clonotype occurred many times. The chain links TRBV13 to TRBJ2-7; D call uncertain. V was shortened by 4 bases and J by 6 bases, with 13 bases between the two germline ends. CDR1 PRHDT and CDR2 FYEKMQ come from the germline V gene (reference sequence). CDR3 size: 13 residues. The CDR3 bases are TGTGCCAGCAGCTCCACCGTCACTGGCGAGCAGTACTTC. This encodes CASSSTVTGEQYF.

This clonotype was seen ten or more times. The genes are TRBV18 and TRBJ1-6, with D possibly matching TRBD1 (6 bases). From germline, CDR1 is KGHSH and CDR2 LQKENI. Trimming stripped 6 bases from V and 7 bases from J, with 13 bases between. CDR3 length: 14 amino acids. This chain's CDR3 is CASSRQERNSPLHF. For the CDR3, the DNA is TGTGCCAGCTCCCGACAGGAGAGAAATTCACCCCTCCACTTT.

This clonotype was counted only a few times. V is TRBV20-1 and J is TRBJ1-5, with D unclear. Germline V gene data show CDR1 as DFQATT and CDR2 as SNEGSKA (reference sequence). CDR3 length: 16 residues. V was pared by 0 bases and J by 2 bases, with 14 bases between. This CDR3 reads CSARDARGMGNQPQHF. As DNA, the CDR3 is TGCAGTGCTAGAGATGCACGGGGTATGGGCAATCAGCCCCAGCATTTT.

This clonotype was counted ten times or more. The genes are TRBV14 and TRBJ2-7; the match to TRBD2 covers 11 bases. After removal of 0 bases from V and 2 bases from J, the junction contained 12 bases not matched to a gene. The germline CDR1 and CDR2 sequences are SGHDN and FVKESK. CDR3 length equals 19 residues. The CDR3 DNA reads TGTGCCAGCAGCCAAGATGCTAGCGGGAGGCCTCGGACCCCCTACGAGCAGTACTTC. This translates into CASSQDASGRPRTPYEQYF.

The chain couples TRBV18 to TRBJ1-5, with 7 bases identical to TRBD1. J gave up 7 bases and V 3 bases, and 3 bases lay outside the gene matches. The germline V gene has CDR1 KGHSH and CDR2 LQKENI. The CDR3 extends over 13 amino acids. CDR3 nucleotides: TGTGCCAGCTCACCGAAACAGGGGCAGCCCCAGCATTTT. Amino acid sequence: CASSPKQGQPQHF. The complete variable domain, with remaining parts taken from reference TRBV18 and TRBJ1-5, reads NAGVMQNPRHLVRRRGQEARLRCSPMKGHSHVYWYRQLPEEGLKFMVYLQKENIIDESGMPKERFSAEFPKEGPSILRIQQVVRGDSAAYFCASSPKQGQPQHFGDGTRLSIL.

In this sample, this clonotype turned up a few times. V and J are TRBV29-1 and TRBJ2-7, with a weak D call TRBD1 (6 bases). V lost 3 bases, J lost 0 bases, and 21 bases lay in between. This CDR3 spans 17 amino acids. The germline V gene has CDR1 SQVTM and CDR2 ANQGSEA. The DNA for the CDR3 is TGCAGCGTTGAGGATGGGACACACAGCAAAAGCTCCTACGAGCAGTACTTC. Protein product: CSVEDGTHSKSSYEQYF.

This clonotype was found many times. V usage is TRBV2 and J usage is TRBJ1-1; 8 bases align to TRBD1. Germline V lookup: CDR1 SNHLY, CDR2 FYNNEI. The CDR3 sequence is 15 residues long. With 3 bases clipped from V and 6 bases from J, the junction kept 9 bases outside the gene matches. The CDR3 sequence is CASSDSPGQESEAFF. CDR3 nucleotide sequence: TGTGCCAGCAGTGATAGTCCGGGACAGGAGTCTGAAGCTTTCTTT.

This clonotype was observed at least ten times. The chain links TRBV30 to TRBJ2-1; no clear D gene. V was cut by 4 bases and J by 5 bases, with 15 bases left in between. There are 14 residues in the CDR3. Germline V gene lookup returns CDR1 GTSNPN and CDR2 SVGIG (reference sequence). The CDR3 here is CAWKRSKLNNEQFF. The CDR3, as DNA: TGTGCCTGGAAGAGGAGTAAGCTTAACAATGAGCAGTTCTTC. The full variable domain, in which reference TRBV30 and TRBJ2-1 provide the parts outside the CDR3, is SQTIHQWPATLVQPVGSPLSLECTVEGTSNPNLYWYRQAAGRGLQLLFYSVGIGQISSEVPQNLSASRPQDRQFILSSKKLLLSDSGFYLCAWKRSKLNNEQFFGPGTRLTVL.

This clonotype was detected ten times or more. The rearrangement uses TRBV6-1 and TRBJ1-5; D is unclear. Germline V gene data show CDR1 as MNHNS and CDR2 as SASEGT. Trimming stripped 5 bases from V and 4 bases from J, with 9 bases between. This CDR3 region has 13 residues. The CDR3 here is CASSHGSNQPQHF. The DNA of the CDR3 is TGTGCCAGCAGTCATGGAAGTAATCAGCCCCAGCATTTT.

This clonotype was observed many times. This chain joins TRBV20-1 and TRBJ2-7; the D gene could be TRBD1 or TRBD2 (5 bases each). The CDR3 sequence is 14 residues long. In germline, CDR1 is DFQATT, CDR2 SNEGSKA (reference sequence). The ends were cut back, 5 bases at V and 4 bases at J, with 18 bases in the middle. CDR3 amino acids: CSALAQVGDYEQYF. The CDR3 DNA is TGCAGTGCTCTCGCCCAGGTGGGGGATTACGAGCAGTACTTC.

This clonotype was observed at least ten times. The chain has TRBV3-1 and TRBJ2-1, with TRBD2 matching over 9 bases. The CDR3 consists of 18 residues. Germline assignment: CDR1 LGHDT and CDR2 YNNKEL (reference sequence). With 2 bases clipped from V and 2 bases from J, the junction kept 10 bases outside the gene matches. CDR3 loop: CASSQPPLAGVAYNEQFF. CDR3 in DNA: TGTGCCAGCAGCCAACCTCCTTTAGCGGGAGTTGCCTACAATGAGCAGTTCTTC.

Turning to this clonotype: One base away lies a much larger clone, so this may be a sequencing read error. V usage is TRBV2 and J usage is TRBJ1-5; 7 bases fit TRBD1. This CDR3 contains 15 residues. J lost 1 base, V lost 6 bases, and 6 bases had no gene match. Germline V CDR1 and CDR2: SNHLY, FYNNEI. CDR3 DNA: TGTGCCAGCAGAGAGGACAGGCTCAGCAATCAGCCCCAGCATTTT. It codes for CASREDRLSNQPQHF.